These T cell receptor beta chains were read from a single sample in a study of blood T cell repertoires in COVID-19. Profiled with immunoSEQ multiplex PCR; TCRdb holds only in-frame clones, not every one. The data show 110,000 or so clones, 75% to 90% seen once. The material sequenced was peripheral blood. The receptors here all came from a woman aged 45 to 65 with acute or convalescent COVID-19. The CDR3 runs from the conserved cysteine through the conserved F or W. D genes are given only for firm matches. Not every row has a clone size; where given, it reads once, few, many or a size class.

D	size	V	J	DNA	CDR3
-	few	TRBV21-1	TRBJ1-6	TGTGCCAGCAGCAAAATACCCCAAAGTGGACAGGTTAATTCACCCCTCCACTTT	CASSKIPQSGQVNSPLHF
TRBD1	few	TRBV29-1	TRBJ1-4	TGCAGCGTTTCCGGGACAGGGGTGGATAAAAAACTGTTTTTT	CSVSGTGVDKKLFF
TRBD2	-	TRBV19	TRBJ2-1	TGTGCCAGTAGTATGTATAGCGGGGGGGCCAAGAATGAGCAGTTCTTC	CASSMYSGGAKNEQFF
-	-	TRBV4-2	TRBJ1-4	TGTGCCAGCAGCCAAGAAAGTCTAGGCAACCCTAATGAAAAACTGTTTTTT	CASSQESLGNPNEKLFF
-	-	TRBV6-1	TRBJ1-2	TGTGCCAGCAGTGAAGGGGCAGGGTCCTATGGCTACACCTTC	CASSEGAGSYGYTF
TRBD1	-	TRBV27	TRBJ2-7	TGTGCCAGCAGCGGCCGCAGGACAGGACTTTACGAGCAGTACTTC	CASSGRRTGLYEQYF
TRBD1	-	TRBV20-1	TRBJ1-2	TGCAGTACCCGGACAGGGCCCGGCTACACCTTC	CSTRTGPGYTF
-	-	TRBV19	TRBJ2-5	TGTGCCAGTAGTTTCAGAGGAGGGGGGGGAAGAGAAACCCAGTACTTC	CASSFRGGGGRETQYF
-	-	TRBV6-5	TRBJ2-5	TGTGCCAGCAGTACGAGGGAGACCCAGTACTTC	CASSTRETQYF
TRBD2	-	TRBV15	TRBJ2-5	TGTGCCACCAGCAGGAGGGGAGCGGGGGCCGAAGAGACCCAGTACTTC	CATSRRGAGAEETQYF
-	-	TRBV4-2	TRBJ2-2	TGTGCCAGCAGCCATTACCCCGGGACTGGGGACACCGGGGAGCTGTTTTTT	CASSHYPGTGDTGELFF
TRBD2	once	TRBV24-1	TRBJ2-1	TGTGCCACCAGTGGAGTCGGGACTAGCGGCCATCAGAGCTCCTACAATGAGCAGTTCTTC	CATSGVGTSGHQSSYNEQFF
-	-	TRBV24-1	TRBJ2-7	TGTGCCACCAGTGATTTGCAGGGGCCAACCTACGAGCAGTACTTC	CATSDLQGPTYEQYF
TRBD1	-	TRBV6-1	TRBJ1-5	TGTGCCAGCAGTGCTACCAGACAGGGTCTCGGCAATCAGCCCCAGCATTTT	CASSATRQGLGNQPQHF
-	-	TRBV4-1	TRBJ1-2	TGCGCCAGCAGCCGTATAACAGGGAACGGCTACACCTTC	CASSRITGNGYTF
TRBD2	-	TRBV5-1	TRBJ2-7	TGCGCCAGCAGCCGGACTAGCGGGGGGCTCGAGCAGTACTTC	CASSRTSGGLEQYF
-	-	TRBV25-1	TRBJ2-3	TGTGCCAGCAGTCCCGGCGGGGATACGCAGTATTTT	CASSPGGDTQYF
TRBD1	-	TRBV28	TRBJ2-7	TGTGCCAGCCGCTCCGGGACAGGGATATTCTACGAGCAGTACTTC	CASRSGTGIFYEQYF
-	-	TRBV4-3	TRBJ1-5	TGCGCCAGCAGCCAAGATTACAGCGGGCTGTATAGCAATCAGCCCCAGCATTTT	CASSQDYSGLYSNQPQHF
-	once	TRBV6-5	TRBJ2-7	TGTGCCAGCAACCCCAGGGGAACCTACGAGCAGTACTTC	CASNPRGTYEQYF
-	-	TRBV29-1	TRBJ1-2	TGCAGCGTTGAAGACTCTCTGACAACCCCTTACCGTATGCGCTACACCTTC	CSVEDSLTTPYRMRYTF
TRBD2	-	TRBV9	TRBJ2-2	TGTGCCAGCAGCGTAGGAAGTAGCGGGAGAAACACCGGGGAGCTGTTTTTT	CASSVGSSGRNTGELFF
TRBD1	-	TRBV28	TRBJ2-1	TGTGCCAGCAGTCTCCACGGGACAGGGGTAGACAATGAGCAGTTCTTC	CASSLHGTGVDNEQFF
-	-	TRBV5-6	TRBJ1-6	TGTGCCAGCAGCCCTAGCCCTGGATCCATATCACCCCTCCACTTT	CASSPSPGSISPLHF
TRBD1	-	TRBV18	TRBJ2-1	TGTGCCAGCTCACCGAGGGGGCTACAGGATGAGCAGTTCTTC	CASSPRGLQDEQFF
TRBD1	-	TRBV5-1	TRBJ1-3	TGCGCCAGCAGCCTCCGGACAGGGGGAAACACCATATATTTT	CASSLRTGGNTIYF
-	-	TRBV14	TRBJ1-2	TGTGCCAGCAGCCAAGACTTAGGCTCTTACGGGAATGGCTACACCTTC	CASSQDLGSYGNGYTF
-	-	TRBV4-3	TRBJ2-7	TGCGCCAGCAGCCAAGATCCGACTGCCACCTACGAGCAGTACTTC	CASSQDPTATYEQYF
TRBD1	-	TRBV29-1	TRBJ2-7	TGCAGCGTTCAACTACCGGGACAGGACTACGAGCAGTACTTC	CSVQLPGQDYEQYF
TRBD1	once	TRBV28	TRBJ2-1	TGTGCCAGCAGTTCCGGGACAGCTAGCTCCTACAATGAGCAGTTCTTC	CASSSGTASSYNEQFF
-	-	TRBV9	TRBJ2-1	TGTGCCAGCAGCGATTTATATGAGCAGTTCTTC	CASSDLYEQFF
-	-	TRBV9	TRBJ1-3	TGTGCCAGCAGCGTAGAGGCGGTATCTGGAAACACCATATATTTT	CASSVEAVSGNTIYF
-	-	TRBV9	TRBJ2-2	TGTGCCAGCAGCGGAACCAGGGTGGCCGGGGAGCTGTTTTTT	CASSGTRVAGELFF
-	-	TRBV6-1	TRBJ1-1	TGTGCCAGCAGTGAAAGCTACCTGAACACTGAAGCTTTCTTT	CASSESYLNTEAFF
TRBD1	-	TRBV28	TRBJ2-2	TGTGCCAGCAGTCCTTGGACAGGGCGAGGAACCGGGGAGCTGTTTTTT	CASSPWTGRGTGELFF
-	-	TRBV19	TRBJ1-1	TGTGCCAGCAAAGCCGTAGGGGCCCTGGGCACTGAAGCTTTCTTT	CASKAVGALGTEAFF
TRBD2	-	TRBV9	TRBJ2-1	TGTGCCAGCAGCGTAGGAAGTAGCGGGGGGCCCCCGGATTACAATGAGCAGTTCTTC	CASSVGSSGGPPDYNEQFF
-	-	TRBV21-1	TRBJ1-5	TGTGCCAGCAGCAAAGATGCGAGTTCAGGGGGAAGCAATCAGCCCCAGCATTTT	CASSKDASSGGSNQPQHF
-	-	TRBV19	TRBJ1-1	TGTGCCAGTAACTCGAACACTGAAGCTTTCTTT	CASNSNTEAFF
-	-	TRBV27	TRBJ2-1	TGTGCCAGCAGTCCCTACCCCGTCCAGGCCTACAATGAGCAGTTCTTC	CASSPYPVQAYNEQFF